The 27 T cell receptor beta chains listed next were all sequenced from one sample in a study of regulatory T cells in long-lasting Graves disease. Construction of TCR beta libraries relied on iRepertoire HTBI primers and on Arm-PCR targeting CDR3 regions. In TCRdb, the multiplex PCR reads were re-called with MiXCR into one record per CDR3 protein. The data hold about 620,000 distinct CDR3 sequences, with roughly 15% observed a single time. The time point denotes: newly diagnosed GD, antithyroid drugs for less than 3 months. There was RNA extracted from PBMCs, and the TCR library was made from it. The same sample was also studied in work on T cells in Graves' hyperthyroidism and ophthalmopathy.

Here the sequenced sample was peripheral blood mononuclear cells (PBMCs), taken at new diagnosis, from a patient treated with antithyroid drugs. The receptors were gathered from a woman younger than 45 with Graves disease.

The chain carries TRBV20-1 and TRBJ2-7; D is uncertain. CDR3 size: 13 residues. V lost 8 bases to trimming and J lost 0 bases, with 14 bases between them. Looked up from germline, CDR1 is DFQATT and CDR2 is SNEGSKA (reference sequence). The CDR3 DNA sequence: TGCAGTCCCGACGGGCAGCACTCCTACGAGCAGTACTTC. This translates into CSPDGQHSYEQYF.

This clonotype was seen a handful of times. The gene calls are TRBV13 and TRBJ1-5, with D perhaps matching TRBD1 (5 bases). CDR3 size: 14 residues. Germline CDR1 PRHDT, CDR2 FYEKMQ (reference sequence). Trimming took off 5 bases at V and 5 bases at J, with 13 bases between the two ends. CDR3 coding DNA: TGTGCCAGCAGCCTCGGGGGTCCTTATCAGCCCCAGCATTTT. Translated, it gives CASSLGGPYQPQHF.

This clonotype was seen a few times. The V call is TRBV2, the J call TRBJ2-2, with TRBD1 identical over 7 bases. V lost 6 bases to trimming and J lost 0 bases; unmatched junction nucleotides: 16. Germline CDR1 reads SNHLY; CDR2 reads FYNNEI. The CDR3 is 19 amino acids. This CDR3 is CASSQGGSYRDANTGELFF. The CDR3 nucleotides read TGTGCCAGCAGCCAAGGGGGCTCCTACAGGGACGCGAACACCGGGGAGCTGTTTTTT.

This clonotype was detected many times. The chain carries TRBV7-9 and TRBJ2-5; maybe TRBD1 (5 bases). The CDR3 contains 13 residues. Germline loops: CDR1 SEHNR, CDR2 FQNEAQ (reference sequence). V was cut by 3 bases and J by 5 bases, with 10 bases left in between. CDR3: CASSFEGVETQYF. The CDR3, as DNA: TGTGCCAGCAGCTTTGAAGGGGTTGAGACCCAGTACTTC. Looking up the rest from reference TRBV7-9 and TRBJ2-5 gives the full variable domain: DTGVSQNPRHKITKRGQNVTFRCDPISEHNRLYWYRQTLGQGPEFLTYFQNEAQLEKSRLLSDRFSAERPKGSFSTLEIQRTEQGDSAMYLCASSFEGVETQYFGPGTRLLVL.

To note about this clonotype: A single base separates this from a much larger clone, so it may be a read error. The CDR3 does not close with the conserved phenylalanine or tryptophan, likely indicating a read error. The chain is built from TRBV18 and TRBJ2-1; D possibly corresponds to TRBD1 (5 bases). This CDR3 spans 14 amino acids. V dropped 4 bases and J dropped 5 bases, with 12 bases sitting between them. Germline CDR1 KGHSH, CDR2 LQKENI. DNA of the CDR3: TGTGCCAGCTCACGAGACAGAAAGAACAATGAGCAGTTCCTC. Translation: CASSRDRKNNEQFL.

The rearrangement joins TRBV7-9 to TRBJ2-3; 9 positions agree with TRBD2. Germline assignment: CDR1 SEHNR and CDR2 FQNEAQ (reference sequence). CDR3 length: 18 amino acids. V shed 5 bases, J shed 2 bases, and the junction held 14 bases outside the gene matches. This CDR3 reads CASSLSGRAYLDTDTQYF. In DNA form, the CDR3 reads TGTGCCAGCAGCCTTAGCGGGAGAGCATATCTCGACACAGATACGCAGTATTTT.

The chain carries TRBV6-1 and TRBJ2-6, with D perhaps matching TRBD1 (6 bases). Germline V CDR1 and CDR2: MNHNS, SASEGT. The length of the CDR3 is 15 residues. V was pared by 5 bases and J by 4 bases, with 12 bases between. The CDR3 bases are TGTGCCAGCAGTCCTAACAGGGCCGGGGCCAACGTCCTGACTTTC. It codes for CASSPNRAGANVLTF.

This clonotype was counted only a few times. The chain joins TRBV6-1 to TRBJ2-3; D is ambiguous. Germline V gene sequence: CDR1 MNHNS, CDR2 SASEGT. V lost 6 bases, J lost 2 bases, and 12 bases lay in between. CDR3 length: 14 amino acids. The CDR3, as DNA: TGTGCCAGCAGGAAACGGAAAGACACAGATACGCAGTATTTT. Residues: CASRKRKDTDTQYF.

There are many counts of this clonotype. J is TRBJ2-1 and V is TRBV7-9; D call uncertain. V was shortened by 4 bases and J by 0 bases, with 13 bases between the two germline ends. The CDR3 runs 16 residues. Germline V CDR1 and CDR2: SEHNR, FQNEAQ (reference sequence). The CDR3 reads CASSSDGTSSYNEQFF. CDR3 nucleotides: TGTGCCAGCAGCTCGGACGGTACCAGCTCCTACAATGAGCAGTTCTTC.

This rearrangement joins TRBV7-9 to TRBJ2-2; D ambiguous. With 5 bases removed from V and 3 bases from J, the gap between germline ends came to 13 bases. CDR3 length: 15 amino acids. In germline, CDR1 is SEHNR, CDR2 FQNEAQ (reference sequence). For the CDR3, the DNA is TGTGCCAGCAGCAACTACCGGAGTCACACCGGGGAGCTGTTTTTT. It yields the protein CASSNYRSHTGELFF.

The table lists this clonotype with many counts. The V call is TRBV6-1, the J call TRBJ1-5; D might be TRBD1 (5 bases). V shed 2 bases and J shed 4 bases, with 9 bases lying between them. This CDR3 comprises 14 residues. Looked up from germline, CDR1 is MNHNS and CDR2 is SASEGT. CDR3 nucleotide sequence: TGTGCCAGCAGTGAAAGGGACGGAAATCAGCCCCAGCATTTT. It is translated as CASSERDGNQPQHF.

The genes are TRBV19 and TRBJ1-5, with 12 bases identical to TRBD1. Germline-derived CDR1 and CDR2 are LNHDA and SQIVND (reference sequence). Unmatched junction bases numbered 6, after V lost 5 bases and J lost 7 bases. This CDR3 spans 15 amino acids. CDR3 protein: CASSPGTGGEQPQHF. The CDR3 bases are TGTGCCAGTAGTCCCGGGACAGGGGGCGAGCAGCCCCAGCATTTT. Full variable domain (missing parts from reference TRBV19 and TRBJ1-5): DGGITQSPKYLFRKEGQNVTLSCEQNLNHDAMYWYRQDPGQGLRLIYYSQIVNDFQKGDIAEGYSVSREKKESFPLTVTSAQKNPTAFYLCASSPGTGGEQPQHFGDGTRLSIL.

This clonotype came up many times. The V and J genes are TRBV12-3 or TRBV12-4 and TRBJ2-5; perhaps TRBD2 as D (6 bases). V lost 4 bases, J lost 0 bases, and 12 bases lay in between. The length of the CDR3 is 15 residues. CDR3 sequence reads: CASSSHGGNQETQYF. The DNA for the CDR3 is TGTGCCAGCAGTTCCCACGGCGGGAACCAAGAGACCCAGTACTTC.

The genes are TRBV5-1 and TRBJ2-2; tentatively, D is TRBD1 (5 bases). This CDR3 contains 18 residues. V was pared by 4 bases and J by 4 bases, with 23 bases between. Germline V gene data show CDR1 as SGHRS and CDR2 as YFSETQ. CDR3 bases: TGCGCCAGCAGCGGACAAATATCCCTCGCAAAGCGCACCGGGGAGCTGTTTTTT. Translated, it gives CASSGQISLAKRTGELFF.

Many counts were recorded for this clonotype. V gene TRBV28 combines with J gene TRBJ2-2; 9 positions match TRBD2. V lost 1 base, J lost 8 bases, and 11 bases stayed unmatched. CDR3 length: 17 amino acids. CDR1 MDHEN and CDR2 SYDVKM come from the germline V gene. The CDR3 protein is CASSLLVLAGNSGELFF. The DNA of the CDR3 is TGTGCCAGCAGTTTATTGGTCCTAGCGGGAAATTCAGGGGAGCTGTTTTTT.

In this sample, this clonotype turned up many times. The gene calls are TRBV20-1 and TRBJ2-7; 7 bases agree with TRBD1. The trim removed 6 bases at V and 5 bases at J, leaving 7 bases unmatched. CDR3 length: 12 amino acids. CDR1 is DFQATT, CDR2 SNEGSKA, per germline (reference sequence). For the CDR3, the DNA is TGCAGTGCGAAGAGGGGGCTGGACGAGCAGTACTTC. Translating it yields CSAKRGLDEQYF.

Ten or more counts support this clonotype. The CDR3 protein is CAWIPTGYRGYTF. The DNA for the CDR3 is TGTGCCTGGATCCCAACGGGGTATCGTGGCTACACCTTC. The V and J genes are TRBV30 and TRBJ1-2, with no clear D. V was shortened by 4 bases and J by 7 bases, with 16 bases between the two germline ends. This CDR3 region has 13 residues. The germline V gene encodes CDR1 GTSNPN and CDR2 SVGIG (reference sequence).

The J gene is TRBJ2-7, the V gene TRBV7-9; weak D call: TRBD2 (5 bases). The germline V gene encodes CDR1 SEHNR and CDR2 FQNEAQ (reference sequence). V was trimmed by 5 bases and J by 6 bases, leaving 17 bases between them. The CDR3 has 14 residues. The CDR3, as DNA: TGTGCCAGCAGCCTTCCACCCGGGGATAGCGAGCAGTACTTC. It translates to CASSLPPGDSEQYF.

The chain uses TRBV5-1 and TRBJ1-1, with D maybe TRBD1 (6 bases). Germline V gives CDR1 SGHRS, CDR2 YFSETQ. V lost 8 bases and J 0 bases, leaving 17 bases between the germline ends. This CDR3 is built from 15 residues. CDR3 nucleotides: TGCGCCAGTCATAAGGGGGGTGAGCTGAACACTGAAGCTTTCTTT. It is translated as CASHKGGELNTEAFF.

This clonotype was counted many times. The genes are TRBV6-1 and TRBJ2-1, with TRBD1 matching 10 bases. Trimming cost V 5 bases and J 7 bases; bases outside gene matches: 11. CDR1 MNHNS and CDR2 SASEGT come from the germline V gene. This CDR3 has 16 residues. DNA of the CDR3: TGTGCCAGCAGTCCCTGGGGACAGGGGTTTGGGAATGAGCAGTTCTTC. Protein product: CASSPWGQGFGNEQFF.

This clonotype was detected only a few times. The genes are TRBV19 and TRBJ1-3; TRBD1 is a possible D gene (5 bases). CDR1 is LNHDA and CDR2 is SQIVND in the germline V gene (reference sequence). V was clipped by 4 bases and J by 4 bases, with 14 bases between them. This CDR3 region has 15 residues. As DNA, the CDR3 is TGTGCCAGTAGTACCGGGGACCGGCTCGGAAACACCATATATTTT. Its protein is CASSTGDRLGNTIYF.

Concerning this clonotype itself: One junction end does not reproduce the germline sequence, and a read error may be involved. V is TRBV6-1 and J is TRBJ1-4; D unclear. In germline, CDR1 is MNHNS, CDR2 SASEGT. There are 11 residues in the CDR3. The CDR3 reads CARSYDEKLFF. CDR3 in DNA: TGTGCCCGCAGCTATGATGAAAAACTGTTTTTT.

This clonotype was seen ten or more times. V and J are TRBV28 and TRBJ1-2; TRBD1 is a possible D gene (6 bases). The CDR3 consists of 13 residues. V was shortened by 4 bases and J by 4 bases, with 10 bases between the two germline ends. CDR1 MDHEN and CDR2 SYDVKM come from the germline V gene. Here the CDR3 DNA reads TGTGCCAGCAGTTCCGGACAGCTCTATGGCTACACCTTC. This gives the protein CASSSGQLYGYTF.

J is TRBJ2-7 and V is TRBV14; 7 nucleotides match TRBD2. V shed 10 bases, J shed 3 bases, and the junction held 12 bases outside the gene matches. The germline gives CDR1 SGHDN, CDR2 FVKESK. The CDR3 runs 14 residues. For the CDR3, the DNA is TGTGCCAACAGTCCCGGGACTACATTCTACGAGCAGTACTTC. Amino acids: CANSPGTTFYEQYF.

This clonotype was observed at least ten times. The genes are TRBV12-3 or TRBV12-4 and TRBJ1-4, with 9 bases fitting TRBD1. The trim removed 5 bases at V and 10 bases at J, leaving 11 bases unmatched. The CDR3 consists of 15 residues. The DNA for the CDR3 is TGTGCCAGCAGTGTGCTTGGGACAGGGTCCGGAAAACTGTTTTTT. Translated, it gives CASSVLGTGSGKLFF.

This clonotype was picked up a small number of times. The genes are TRBV20-1 and TRBJ2-2; D possibly matches TRBD1 or TRBD2 (5 bases each). CDR3 length: 16 residues. V was trimmed by 2 bases and J by 8 bases, leaving 21 bases between them. Germline values: CDR1 DFQATT, CDR2 SNEGSKA (reference sequence). CDR3 coding DNA: TGCAGTGCTAGATCCCTAGCAGTTGGGACCCATGGGGAGCTGTTTTTT. This encodes CSARSLAVGTHGELFF.

This clonotype was recorded at least ten times. J is TRBJ1-1 and V is TRBV20-1, with TRBD1 matching over 10 bases. V lost 6 bases, J lost 5 bases, and 3 bases stayed unmatched. CDR3 length: 12 amino acids. Per the germline V gene, CDR1 is DFQATT and CDR2 is SNEGSKA (reference sequence). Written as DNA, the CDR3 is TGCAGTGCCCGGACAGGGGGGACTGAAGCTTTCTTT. This codes for CSARTGGTEAFF.